A few counts support the clone carrying this T cell receptor (beta chain). What it binds is not known. These data belong to a study of early stage breast cancer tumors. Profiling relied on immunoSEQ multiplex PCR, and the TCRdb table lists in-frame clones only, not all of them. Among about 50,000 clones listed, roughly four fifths were seen once. Germline V gene data show CDR1 as MNHEY and CDR2 as SVGAGI. There are 15 residues in the CDR3. V lost 6 bases, J lost 6 bases, and 9 bases stayed unmatched. Findings of the study overall: Compared with adjacent normal breast tissue, tumors showed roughly 2.5-fold greater T cell density and higher clonality.

This receptor was identified in a person in their fifties or sixties with breast cancer. The chain uses TRBV6-5 and TRBJ1-2, with 11 bases identical to TRBD1. The source material was blood. This CDR3 reads CASRSIGQGADGYTF. The CDR3 DNA sequence: TGTGCCAGCAGATCAATCGGACAGGGGGCGGATGGCTACACCTTC.